This TCR beta chain was sequenced for a study of neurological immune-mediated disorders. About the research overall: Within the group of about 35 multiple sclerosis patients, some 31 were relapsing-remitting, while 3 were secondary progressive. Whole-study findings and limits: The repertoires of 18 of 34 multiple sclerosis patients fell into one related-CDR3 cluster (a possible signature) under phylogenetic grouping.

Template-switch 5'RACE cDNA synthesis added a 10-nucleotide unique molecular identifier. TCRdb fed the 5' RACE reads into MiXCR, producing one record per CDR3 protein. The table records roughly 65,000 distinct CDR3 sequences, 3.5% to 5% of them present only once. This clonotype came up many times. What it recognizes is unknown. V shed 1 base and J shed 5 bases, with 2 bases lying between them. There are 11 residues in the CDR3. Germline V gene lookup returns CDR1 SGHDT and CDR2 YYEEEE. The source material was PBMCs. The chain uses TRBV5-6 and TRBJ2-3; D gene uncertain. This TCR came from a man aged 50 to 59 with multiple sclerosis. CDR3 loop: CASSLLDTQYF. In nucleotides, the CDR3 is TGTGCCAGCAGCTTGTTAGATACGCAGTATTTT.